This is a list of T cell receptor beta chains from one sample in a study of T cells in Graves' hyperthyroidism and ophthalmopathy. TCRdb reanalysed the multiplex PCR reads using MiXCR and keeps one entry per CDR3 protein. The sample yields a few hundred thousand distinct CDR3 sequences, 13% to 15% seen once. Sequencing used blood. The receptors derive from a woman aged 25 to 39 with Graves' ophthalmopathy. The CDR3 runs from the conserved cysteine through the conserved F or W. Fields, in order: clone size, V gene, D gene, J gene, CDR3 protein, CDR3 DNA. A D gene is named only where the DNA matches it firmly. Expanded clones are given a class, and other clones once, few, many or no size at all.

many	TRBV11-2	.	TRBJ2-1	CASSFKSQGEQFF	TGTGCCAGCAGCTTTAAGTCCCAGGGTGAGCAGTTCTTC
many	TRBV5-1	TRBD1	TRBJ1-6	CASSEGQGGSPLHF	TGCGCCAGCAGCGAGGGACAGGGTGGTTCACCCCTCCACTTT
.	TRBV20-1	.	TRBJ2-3	CSARKGVSTDTQYF	TGCAGTGCTAGAAAGGGTGTTAGCACAGATACGCAGTATTTT
few	TRBV30	.	TRBJ1-1	CAWNRETEAFF	TGTGCCTGGAACAGGGAAACTGAAGCTTTCTTT
many	TRBV10-3	TRBD1	TRBJ2-3	CAISVVTGGTDTQYF	TGTGCCATCAGTGTCGTGACAGGGGGGACAGATACGCAGTATTTT
many	TRBV3-1	TRBD1	TRBJ1-2	CASSQNGQGVFGYTF	TGTGCCAGCAGCCAAAACGGACAGGGGGTATTTGGCTACACCTTC
once	TRBV20-1	TRBD1	TRBJ1-2	CSARPGTGDLRYGYTF	TGCAGTGCTAGACCCGGGACAGGGGATTTACGGTATGGCTACACCTTC
.	TRBV28	TRBD2	TRBJ2-1	CASSQYGGTSGGAYNEQFF	TGTGCCAGCAGTCAATATGGGGGGACTAGCGGGGGGGCCTACAATGAGCAGTTCTTC
many	TRBV28	TRBD1	TRBJ1-1	CASTMGTGNTEAFF	TGTGCCAGCACCATGGGGACAGGGAACACTGAAGCTTTCTTT
.	TRBV2	.	TRBJ2-3	CASSVYDTQYF	TGTGCCAGCAGTGTGTACGATACGCAGTATTTT
.	TRBV10-3	TRBD1	TRBJ1-4	CAISDVRGRPDEKLFF	TGTGCCATCAGTGATGTCAGGGGGCGCCCGGATGAAAAACTGTTTTTT
.	TRBV20-1	.	TRBJ1-2	CSAREAFVQGYTF	TGCAGTGCTAGAGAGGCGTTCGTCCAGGGCTACACCTTC
.	TRBV20-1	.	TRBJ2-2	CSAAHPQGSGELFF	TGCAGTGCGGCCCACCCACAGGGTTCCGGGGAGCTGTTTTTT
many	TRBV4-1	.	TRBJ1-2	CASSQLPLAGGYTF	TGCGCCAGCAGCCAACTCCCATTAGCAGGGGGCTACACCTTC
many	TRBV28	.	TRBJ1-5	CASSFLTVTQPQHF	TGTGCCAGCAGTTTTTTAACGGTCACCCAGCCCCAGCATTTT
many	TRBV27	TRBD2	TRBJ2-7	CASSLPGLPYEQYF	TGTGCCAGCAGTTTACCGGGACTACCATACGAGCAGTACTTC
once	TRBV11-3	.	TRBJ2-3	CASSSEGGPNTQYF	TGTGCCAGCAGCTCCGAGGGGGGGCCTAATACGCAGTATTTT
many	TRBV18	TRBD1	TRBJ2-2	CASSLTGDTGELFF	TGTGCCAGCTCACTGACAGGGGACACCGGGGAGCTGTTTTTT
.	TRBV27	.	TRBJ2-1	CASSSRGAPYNEQFF	TGTGCCAGCAGTTCTAGGGGGGCCCCCTACAATGAGCAGTTCTTC
.	TRBV7-2	TRBD1	TRBJ2-1	CASQLRGPPYNEQFF	TGTGCCAGCCAGCTTAGGGGGCCGCCATACAATGAGCAGTTCTTC
.	TRBV7-8	TRBD1	TRBJ1-3	CASSRDRSSSGNTIYF	TGTGCCAGCAGCCGGGACAGGTCTAGCTCTGGAAACACCATATATTTT
.	TRBV20-1	.	TRBJ2-3	CSAGGNTDTQYF	TGCAGTGCTGGGGGGAACACAGATACGCAGTATTTT
many	TRBV12-3/TRBV12-4	TRBD1	TRBJ2-3	CASSPGQGGDTQYF	TGTGCCAGCAGTCCCGGACAGGGGGGAGATACGCAGTATTTT
.	TRBV20-1	.	TRBJ2-6	CSAELISGANVLTF	TGCAGTGCTGAACTGATCTCTGGGGCCAACGTCCTGACTTTC
.	TRBV7-2	.	TRBJ2-7	CASSLRQYEQYF	TGTGCCAGCAGCTTACGGCAATACGAGCAGTACTTC
many	TRBV11-1	.	TRBJ2-7	CASSLVLNEQYF	TGTGCCAGCAGCTTAGTCCTGAACGAGCAGTACTTC
many	TRBV9	.	TRBJ1-1	CASRNREDTEAFF	TGTGCCAGCCGCAACAGGGAGGACACTGAAGCTTTCTTT
few	TRBV20-1	TRBD2	TRBJ2-1	CSARVASGGFGEQFF	TGCAGTGCTAGAGTGGCTAGCGGGGGCTTCGGGGAGCAGTTCTTC
many	TRBV7-2	TRBD1	TRBJ1-2	CASSLVAGGASNYGYTF	TGTGCCAGCAGCTTAGTCGCAGGGGGCGCGAGTAACTATGGCTACACCTTC
.	TRBV30	TRBD2	TRBJ2-5	CAWGGVETQYF	TGTGCCTGGGGGGGGGTCGAGACCCAGTACTTC
few	TRBV29-1	.	TRBJ1-3	CSVESSGNTIYF	TGCAGCGTTGAGTCCTCTGGAAACACCATATATTTT
many	TRBV24-1	.	TRBJ2-3	CATSDLYGVSTDTQYF	TGTGCCACCAGTGATTTGTACGGGGTAAGCACAGATACGCAGTATTTT
.	TRBV6-1	TRBD2	TRBJ2-3	CASATTSGGAYSTDTQYF	TGTGCCAGCGCTACGACTAGCGGGGGGGCATATAGCACAGATACGCAGTATTTT
many	TRBV30	TRBD1	TRBJ1-2	CAGTGVLYGYTF	TGTGCCGGGACAGGGGTTCTCTATGGCTACACCTTC
.	TRBV29-1	TRBD2	TRBJ2-5	CSVEDPTSGGAQETQYF	TGCAGCGTTGAAGACCCCACTAGCGGGGGGGCCCAAGAGACCCAGTACTTC
many	TRBV15	.	TRBJ1-3	CATSSLGGTIYF	TGTGCCACCAGCAGCTTGGGGGGAACCATATATTTT
many	TRBV15	.	TRBJ2-1	CATSSRGAMNEQFF	TGTGCCACCAGCTCACGGGGGGCCATGAATGAGCAGTTCTTC
few	TRBV24-1	.	TRBJ2-2	CATSGVAPVRGELFF	TGTGCCACCAGTGGAGTAGCGCCGGTACGCGGGGAGCTGTTTTTT
many	TRBV28	.	TRBJ2-1	CASRQGFNNEQFF	TGTGCCAGCAGACAGGGATTCAACAATGAGCAGTTCTTC
many	TRBV6-1	TRBD1	TRBJ2-2	CASSWTGTGELFF	TGTGCCAGCAGTTGGACAGGGACCGGGGAGCTGTTTTTT
few	TRBV19	TRBD1	TRBJ1-2	CASSIRDSLYGYTF	TGTGCCAGTAGTATCCGGGACAGCTTATATGGCTACACCTTC
many	TRBV2	.	TRBJ2-3	CASRAGTNSTDTQYF	TGTGCCAGCAGAGCCGGGACAAACAGCACAGATACGCAGTATTTT
.	TRBV19	TRBD1	TRBJ2-1	CASRGRDSHYNEQFF	TGTGCCAGTAGGGGAAGGGACAGCCACTACAATGAGCAGTTCTTC
many	TRBV2	.	TRBJ1-1	CASSETVPREAFF	TGTGCCAGCAGTGAAACGGTCCCCCGGGAAGCTTTCTTT
many	TRBV5-8	.	TRBJ2-5	CASSSGPPGPHF	TGTGCCAGCAGCTCAGGACCTCCGGGACCACACTTC
many	TRBV20-1	.	TRBJ2-5	CSARDAASGVGETQYF	TGCAGTGCTAGAGATGCGGCCTCAGGGGTCGGGGAGACCCAGTACTTC
many	TRBV12-3/TRBV12-4	.	TRBJ1-4	CASSRSGQGPEKLFF	TGTGCCAGCAGTAGGAGCGGTCAGGGTCCCGAAAAACTGTTTTTT
many	TRBV6-6	.	TRBJ1-1	CASSYFGGMNTEAFF	TGTGCCAGCAGTTACTTTGGGGGCATGAACACTGAAGCTTTCTTT
many	TRBV2	.	TRBJ2-5	CASSLGGGQETQYF	TGTGCCAGCAGCCTGGGTGGGGGCCAAGAGACCCAGTACTTC
many	TRBV11-2	.	TRBJ2-1	CASSLGGGAHNEQFF	TGTGCCAGCAGCTTAGGAGGGGGGGCCCACAATGAGCAGTTCTTC
few	TRBV6-1	.	TRBJ1-4	CASSESTNEKLFF	TGTGCCAGCAGTGAAAGCACTAATGAAAAACTGTTTTTT
many	TRBV15	.	TRBJ2-5	CATSSKGETQYF	TGTGCCACCAGCAGTAAAGGGGAGACCCAGTACTTC